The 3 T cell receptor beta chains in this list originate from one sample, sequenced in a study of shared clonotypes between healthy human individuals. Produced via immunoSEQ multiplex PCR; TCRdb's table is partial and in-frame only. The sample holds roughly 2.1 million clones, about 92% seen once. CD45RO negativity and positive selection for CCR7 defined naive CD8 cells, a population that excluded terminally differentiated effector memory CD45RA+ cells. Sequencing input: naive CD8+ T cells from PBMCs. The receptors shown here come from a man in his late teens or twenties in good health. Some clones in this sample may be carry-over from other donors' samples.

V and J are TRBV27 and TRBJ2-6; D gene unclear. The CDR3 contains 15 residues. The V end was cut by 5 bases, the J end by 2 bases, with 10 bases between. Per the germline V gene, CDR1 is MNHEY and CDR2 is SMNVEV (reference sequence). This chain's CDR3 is CASSPGSAGANVLTF. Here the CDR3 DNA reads TGTGCCAGCAGTCCAGGTTCGGCTGGGGCCAACGTCCTGACTTTC. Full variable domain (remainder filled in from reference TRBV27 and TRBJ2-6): EAQVTQNPRYLITVTGKKLTVTCSQNMNHEYMSWYRQDPGLGLRQIYYSMNVEVTDKGDVPEGYKVSRKEKRNFPLILESPSPNQTSLYFCASSPGSAGANVLTFGAGSRLTVL.

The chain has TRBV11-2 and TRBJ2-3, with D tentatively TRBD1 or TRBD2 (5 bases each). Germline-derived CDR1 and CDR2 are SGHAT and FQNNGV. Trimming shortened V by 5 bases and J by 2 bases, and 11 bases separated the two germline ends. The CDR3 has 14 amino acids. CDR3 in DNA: TGTGCCAGCAGCCGAGGGGTGTTCACAGATACGCAGTATTTT. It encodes CASSRGVFTDTQYF.

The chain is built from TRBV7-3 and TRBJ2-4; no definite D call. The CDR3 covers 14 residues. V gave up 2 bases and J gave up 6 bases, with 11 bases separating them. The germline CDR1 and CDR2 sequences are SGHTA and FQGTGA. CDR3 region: CASSLSPLGNIQYF. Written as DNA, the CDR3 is TGTGCCAGCAGCTTATCCCCATTGGGAAACATTCAGTACTTC.